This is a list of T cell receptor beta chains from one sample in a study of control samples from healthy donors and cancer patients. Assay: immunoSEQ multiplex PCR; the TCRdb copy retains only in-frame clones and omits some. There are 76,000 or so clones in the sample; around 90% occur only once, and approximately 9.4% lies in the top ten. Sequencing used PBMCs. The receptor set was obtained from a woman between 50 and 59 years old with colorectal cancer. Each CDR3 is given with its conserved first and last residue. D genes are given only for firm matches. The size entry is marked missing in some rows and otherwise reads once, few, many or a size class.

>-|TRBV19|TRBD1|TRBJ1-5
CASSGQGGNQPQHF
TGTGCCAGTAGTGGGCAGGGGGGCAATCAGCCCCAGCATTTT
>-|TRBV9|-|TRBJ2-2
CASSVAPYANTGELFF
TGTGCCAGCAGCGTAGCGCCCTACGCGAACACCGGGGAGCTGTTTTTT
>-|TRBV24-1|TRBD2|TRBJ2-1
CATSDLGLAGDNEQFF
TGTGCCACCAGTGACCTAGGACTAGCGGGGGACAATGAGCAGTTCTTC
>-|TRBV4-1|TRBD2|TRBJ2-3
CASSRLLAGTSTDTQYF
TGCGCCAGCAGCCGCCTCCTAGCGGGGACGAGCACAGATACGCAGTATTTT
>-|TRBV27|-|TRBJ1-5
CASSTFFRASNQPQHF
TGTGCCAGCAGTACTTTCTTCAGGGCCAGCAATCAGCCCCAGCATTTT
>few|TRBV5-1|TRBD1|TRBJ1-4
CASSLGDSLTNEKLFF
TGCGCCAGCAGCTTGGGGGACAGTCTAACTAATGAAAAACTGTTTTTT
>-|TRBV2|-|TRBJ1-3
CASKGRSGNTIYF
TGTGCCAGCAAAGGTCGCTCTGGAAACACCATATATTTT
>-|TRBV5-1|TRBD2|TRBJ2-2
CASTRLAGNANTGELFF
TGCGCCAGTACCCGACTAGCGGGGAACGCGAACACCGGGGAGCTGTTTTTT
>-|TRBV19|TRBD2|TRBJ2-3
CASSVRAGETDTQYF
TGTGCCAGTAGTGTTCGAGCGGGAGAAACAGATACGCAGTATTTT
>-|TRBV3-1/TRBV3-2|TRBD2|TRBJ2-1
CASGLAGGLHNEQFF
TGTGCCAGCGGTTTAGCGGGGGGGCTCCACAATGAGCAGTTCTTC
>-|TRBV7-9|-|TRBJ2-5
CASSFHETQYF
TGTGCCAGCAGCTTCCACGAGACCCAGTACTTC
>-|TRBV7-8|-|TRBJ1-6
CASSPVRGNSPLHF
TGTGCCAGCAGCCCCGTTAGAGGGAATTCACCCCTCCACTTT
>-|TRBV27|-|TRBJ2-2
CASSLFDRLNTGELFF
TGTGCCAGCAGTTTATTTGACAGGTTAAACACCGGGGAGCTGTTTTTT
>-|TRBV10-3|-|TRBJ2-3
CAISESQDTQYF
TGTGCCATCAGTGAGAGTCAAGATACGCAGTATTTT
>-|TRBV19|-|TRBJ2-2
CASSKFSGTGELFF
TGTGCCAGTAGTAAATTCTCAGGGACCGGGGAGCTGTTTTTT
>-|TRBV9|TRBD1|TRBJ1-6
CASSATGNSPLHF
TGTGCCAGCAGCGCGACAGGGAATTCACCCCTCCACTTT
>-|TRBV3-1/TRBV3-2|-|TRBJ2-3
CASSPSDLLEGTDTQYF
TGTGCCAGCAGCCCATCGGACCTATTAGAGGGCACAGATACGCAGTATTTT
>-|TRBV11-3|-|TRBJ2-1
CASSVTGRLDEQFF
TGTGCCAGCAGCGTAACAGGGAGATTAGATGAGCAGTTCTTC
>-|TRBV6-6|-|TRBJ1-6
CASRLLGPLHF
TGTGCCAGCAGATTACTGGGTCCCCTCCACTTT
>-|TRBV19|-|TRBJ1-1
CASSTLQESTEAFF
TGTGCCAGTAGTACTTTACAGGAGAGCACTGAAGCTTTCTTT
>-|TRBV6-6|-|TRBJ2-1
CASSYSRRTEDNEQFF
TGTGCCAGCAGTTACTCGAGACGGACAGAGGACAATGAGCAGTTCTTC
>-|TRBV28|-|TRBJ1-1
CASSLVNTEAFF
TGTGCCAGCAGTTTGGTGAACACTGAAGCTTTCTTT
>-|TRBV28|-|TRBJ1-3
CASSLDQAGNTIYF
TGTGCCAGCAGTTTAGACCAAGCGGGAAACACCATATATTTT
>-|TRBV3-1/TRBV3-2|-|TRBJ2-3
CASSSQRAVSDTQYF
TGTGCCAGCAGCTCACAGCGGGCAGTATCAGATACGCAGTATTTT
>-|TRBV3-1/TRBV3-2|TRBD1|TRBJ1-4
CASSQGTGDEKLFF
TGTGCCAGCAGCCAAGGGACAGGGGATGAAAAACTGTTTTTT
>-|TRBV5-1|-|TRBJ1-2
CASRAGDYGYTF
TGCGCCAGCAGGGCCGGGGACTATGGCTACACCTTC
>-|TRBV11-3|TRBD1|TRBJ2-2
CASSLETGGHSTGELFF
TGTGCCAGCAGCTTAGAGACAGGGGGCCACTCCACCGGGGAGCTGTTTTTT
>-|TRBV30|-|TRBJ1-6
CAWSSRDNSPLHF
TGTGCCTGGAGCAGCAGAGATAATTCACCCCTCCACTTT
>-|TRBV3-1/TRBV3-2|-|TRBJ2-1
CASSLHRNEQFF
TGTGCCAGCAGCCTACACCGGAATGAGCAGTTCTTC
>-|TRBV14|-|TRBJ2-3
CASSQNRWSTDTQYF
TGTGCCAGCAGCCAGAACAGGTGGAGCACAGATACGCAGTATTTT
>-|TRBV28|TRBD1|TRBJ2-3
CASSLFQGAKDTQYF
TGTGCCAGCAGTTTATTCCAGGGGGCGAAAGATACGCAGTATTTT
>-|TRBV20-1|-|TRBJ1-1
CSARPDVGAFF
TGCAGTGCTAGGCCCGATGTAGGAGCTTTCTTT
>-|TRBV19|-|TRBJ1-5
CASKVAGDQPQHF
TGTGCCAGTAAGGTGGCAGGGGATCAGCCCCAGCATTTT
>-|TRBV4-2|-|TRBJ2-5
CASSQALRGTEETQYF
TGTGCCAGCAGCCAAGCCTTGCGGGGCACAGAAGAGACCCAGTACTTC
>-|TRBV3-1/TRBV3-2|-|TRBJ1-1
CASSPEAWTEAFF
TGTGCCAGCAGCCCAGAGGCCTGGACTGAAGCTTTCTTT
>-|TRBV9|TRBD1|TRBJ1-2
CASSVGGTGARGYTF
TGTGCCAGCAGCGTAGGAGGGACAGGGGCGCGGGGCTACACCTTC
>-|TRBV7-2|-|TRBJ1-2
CASSAWRNYGYTF
TGTGCCAGCAGCGCATGGCGCAACTATGGCTACACCTTC
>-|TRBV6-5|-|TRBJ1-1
CASRHRGGPEQAFF
TGTGCCAGCAGACACCGGGGGGGGCCGGAACAAGCTTTCTTT
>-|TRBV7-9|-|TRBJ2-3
CASSLAVVTDTQYF
TGTGCCAGCAGCTTAGCGGTGGTTACAGATACGCAGTATTTT
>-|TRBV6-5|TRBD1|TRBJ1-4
CASSRQGKANEKLFF
TGTGCCAGCAGTAGACAGGGAAAGGCTAATGAAAAACTGTTTTTT
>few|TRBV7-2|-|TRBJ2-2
CASSLEGSLGELFF
TGTGCCAGCAGCTTAGAGGGTTCCCTGGGGGAGCTGTTTTTT
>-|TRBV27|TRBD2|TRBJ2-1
CASTSGTSSYNEQFF
TGTGCCAGCACCTCCGGGACTAGCTCCTACAATGAGCAGTTCTTC
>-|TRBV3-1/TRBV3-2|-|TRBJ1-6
CASSRDFWNSPLHF
TGTGCCAGCAGTCGGGACTTTTGGAATTCACCCCTCCACTTT
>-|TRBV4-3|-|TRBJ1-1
CASSQDRGRRYTEAFF
TGCGCCAGCAGCCAAGATCGTGGACGGAGATACACTGAAGCTTTCTTT
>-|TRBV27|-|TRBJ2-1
CASSLNRVSEHNEQFF
TGTGCCAGCAGTTTGAACAGGGTCTCGGAACACAATGAGCAGTTCTTC
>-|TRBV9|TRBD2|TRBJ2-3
CASSNRGGDTQYF
TGTGCCAGCAGTAATCGCGGGGGAGATACGCAGTATTTT
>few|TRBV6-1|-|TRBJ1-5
CASSEGALGNQPQHF
TGTGCCAGCAGTGAAGGGGCGTTGGGCAATCAGCCCCAGCATTTT
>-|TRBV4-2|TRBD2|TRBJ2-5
CASSLGLRETQYF
TGTGCCAGCAGCCTGGGACTACGGGAGACCCAGTACTTC
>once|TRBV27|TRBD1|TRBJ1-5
CASSLWTGWQPQHF
TGTGCCAGCAGTTTGTGGACAGGGTGGCAGCCCCAGCATTTT
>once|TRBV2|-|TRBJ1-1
CASSESSGTEAFF
TGTGCCAGCAGTGAATCCAGCGGCACTGAAGCTTTCTTT
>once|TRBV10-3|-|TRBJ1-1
CAISESVGDTEAFF
TGTGCCATCAGTGAGTCCGTGGGAGACACTGAAGCTTTCTTT